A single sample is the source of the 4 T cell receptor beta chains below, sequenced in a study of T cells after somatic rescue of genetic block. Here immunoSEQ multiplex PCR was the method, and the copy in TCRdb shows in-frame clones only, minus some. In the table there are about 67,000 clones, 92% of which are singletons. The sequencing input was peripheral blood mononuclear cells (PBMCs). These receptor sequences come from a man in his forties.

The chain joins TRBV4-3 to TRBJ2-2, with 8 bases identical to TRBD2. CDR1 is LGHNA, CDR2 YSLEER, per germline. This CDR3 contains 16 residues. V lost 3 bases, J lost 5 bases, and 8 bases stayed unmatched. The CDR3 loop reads CASSQERETSTGELFF. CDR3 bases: TGCGCCAGCAGCCAGGAGCGGGAGACGAGTACCGGGGAGCTGTTTTTT.

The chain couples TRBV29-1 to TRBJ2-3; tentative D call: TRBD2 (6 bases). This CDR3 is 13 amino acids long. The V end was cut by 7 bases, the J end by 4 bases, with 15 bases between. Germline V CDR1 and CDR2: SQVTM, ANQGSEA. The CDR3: CSARGVVADTQYF. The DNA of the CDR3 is TGCAGCGCCCGCGGGGTAGTGGCAGATACGCAGTATTTT.

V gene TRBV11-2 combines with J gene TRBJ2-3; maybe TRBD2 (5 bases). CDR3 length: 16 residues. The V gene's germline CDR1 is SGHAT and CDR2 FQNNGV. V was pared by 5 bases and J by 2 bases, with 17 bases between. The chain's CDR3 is CASSARDRDLTDTQYF. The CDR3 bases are TGTGCCAGCAGCGCACGCGACCGGGATCTCACAGATACGCAGTATTTT.

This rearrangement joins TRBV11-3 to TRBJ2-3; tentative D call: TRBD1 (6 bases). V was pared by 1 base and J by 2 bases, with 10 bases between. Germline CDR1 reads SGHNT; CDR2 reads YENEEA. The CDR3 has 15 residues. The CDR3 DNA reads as TGTGCCAGCAGCTTAGGCAGGGGTCCCACAGATACGCAGTATTTT. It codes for CASSLGRGPTDTQYF.